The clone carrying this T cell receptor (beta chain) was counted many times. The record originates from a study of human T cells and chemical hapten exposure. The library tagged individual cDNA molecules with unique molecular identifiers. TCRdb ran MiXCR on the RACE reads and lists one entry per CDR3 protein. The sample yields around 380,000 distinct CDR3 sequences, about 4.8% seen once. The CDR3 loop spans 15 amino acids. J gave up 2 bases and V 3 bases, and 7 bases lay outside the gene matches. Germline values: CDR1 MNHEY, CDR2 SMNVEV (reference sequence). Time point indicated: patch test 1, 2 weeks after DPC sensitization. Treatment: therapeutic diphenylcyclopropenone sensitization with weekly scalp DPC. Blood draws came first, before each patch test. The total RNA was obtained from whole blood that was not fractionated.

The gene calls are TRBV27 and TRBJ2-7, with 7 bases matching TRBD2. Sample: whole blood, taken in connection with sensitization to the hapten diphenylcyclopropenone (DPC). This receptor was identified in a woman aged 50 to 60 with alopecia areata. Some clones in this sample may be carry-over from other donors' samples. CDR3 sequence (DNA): TGTGCCAGCAGTTTGCGGGGGAACCCGACCTACGAGCAGTACTTC. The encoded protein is CASSLRGNPTYEQYF.